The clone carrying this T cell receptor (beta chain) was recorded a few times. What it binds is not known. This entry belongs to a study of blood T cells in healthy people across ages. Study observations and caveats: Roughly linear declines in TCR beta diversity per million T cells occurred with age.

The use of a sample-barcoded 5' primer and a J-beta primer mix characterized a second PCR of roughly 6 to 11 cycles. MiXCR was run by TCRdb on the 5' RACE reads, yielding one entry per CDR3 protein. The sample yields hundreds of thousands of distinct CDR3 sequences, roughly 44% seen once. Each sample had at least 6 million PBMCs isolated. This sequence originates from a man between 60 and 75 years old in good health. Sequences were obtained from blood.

The CDR3 sequence is CASSYPREGYTF. CDR3 coding DNA: TGTGCCAGCAGTTACCCTAGGGAGGGCTACACCTTC. The chain has TRBV6-6 and TRBJ1-2; D is ambiguous. This CDR3 region has 12 residues. V lost 2 bases and J lost 8, with 9 bases in between. Germline CDR1 and CDR2: MNHNY and SVGAGI (reference sequence).